Below, one T cell receptor beta chain is given with its context. This sample stems from a study of cytomegalovirus exposure and HLA in healthy donors. Data came from immunoSEQ multiplex PCR; TCRdb stores just in-frame clones and leaves some out. Seen here are 65,000 or so clones, approximately 94% observed once, and the top ten hold about 4.4%. The length of the CDR3 is 16 residues. The specimen sequenced was PBMCs. J is TRBJ2-7 and V is TRBV21-1; the D call in the table, TRBD1, was not verified against the DNA. TRBV21-1 is described as a pseudogene. The TCR originated in a man aged 18-30 years in good health and CMV-seropositive. The CDR3 DNA is TGTGCCAGCAGCATCAAGGTGGGGACAGGGATGTACGGGCAGTACTTC. Translated, it gives CASSIKVGTGMYGQYF.